The source of this TCR beta chain is a study of blood T cell repertoires in COVID-19. For the study at large: Spain, Italy and the United States supplied samples that represented acute and convalescent COVID-19. T cells, B-cell-depleted T cells, or PBMCs provided the cDNA or gDNA that served as material.

This CDR3 has 15 amino acids. V was cut by 6 bases and J by 0 bases, with 12 bases left in between. CDR1 MNHEY and CDR2 SMNVEV come from the germline V gene (reference sequence). Per the original data handling: Reference gene primers were amplified, and this amplification served to estimate nucleated cell counts. The repertoire was sequenced with immunoSEQ multiplex PCR; TCRdb's copy has only in-frame clones and lacks some. V and J calls and clone size are as listed in that table; D and trimming were resolved from the DNA. The repertoire holds 35,000 to 50,000 clones, roughly 85% seen once, with 4.2% in the top ten.

The chain couples TRBV27 to TRBJ1-5; possible D gene TRBD1, 5 bases. Sequencing was carried out using peripheral blood. The clonotype originates from a woman aged 70-85 years with acute or convalescent COVID-19. The CDR3: CASRYSRGSNQPQHF. CDR3 bases: TGTGCCAGCAGATATTCTAGGGGTAGCAATCAGCCCCAGCATTTT.